This T cell receptor (beta chain) was documented in a study of beta chain features in type 1 diabetes. Study results and caveats: Compared with healthy donors, patients appeared to share more similar naive, central memory and regulatory TCRB repertoires. Sequencing the cDNA could make cells with high TCR expression show up more than they should. Researchers report that Type 1 diabetes patients had moderately but significantly shorter TCRB CDR3s across all four CD4+ subsets.

The sequenced template was cDNA made from the entire isolated RNA. Naive, central memory and regulatory T cell samples averaged about 3.57 million immunoSEQ reads each. Only in-frame clones appear in the TCRdb table, and some are missing; sequencing was by immunoSEQ multiplex PCR. The sample records some 370,000 clones, 8.5% to 10% being singletons. This clone was seen more than once but under ten times. The antigen remains undetermined. Germline-derived CDR1 and CDR2 are SGHVS and FQNEAQ. This CDR3 comprises 15 residues. V lost 5 bases to trimming and J lost 6 bases; unmatched junction nucleotides: 6. One heparinised blood draw, averaging about 116 mL, came from each donor.

The TCR was taken from a man aged 25 to 40 with type 1 diabetes. Sequences were obtained from central memory CD4+ T cells from blood. This chain links TRBV7-8 with TRBJ2-1; 11 bases are a match to TRBD2. The CDR3 sequence: CASSRLAGQSNEQFF. The CDR3 nucleotides read TGTGCCAGCAGCCGACTAGCGGGACAAAGCAATGAGCAGTTCTTC.